This record looks at one T cell receptor (beta chain) sequence and its context. The target of this receptor is not known. It has no much larger one-base neighbor in the sample; base qualities were not kept. This record belongs to a study of blood T cell repertoires in COVID-19 (dated by TCRdb to about 2020). About the investigation overall: Collaborator samples came from the United States, Italy and Spain and covered acute and convalescent phases of COVID-19. The prospective study material was composed of cDNA or gDNA derived from T cells, B-cell-depleted T cells, or PBMCs. The dataset comprised deeply sampled blood TCRbeta repertoires from subjects exposed to, actively infected with, or recovered from COVID-19. The repertoires were released in a freely available public database meant as a resource for research on the immune response to SARS-CoV-2. The samples were drawn from two sources: the first 160 participants of the ongoing ImmuneRACE study, and 950 to 1,500 subjects contributed by 6 global collaborators. A de-identified subject ID, COVID-19 status, age in years and sex were almost always included in the sample metadata. Where HLA class I and class II types were available, the types were taken from metadata supplied by the sample provider, not from assay-based typing.

General study outcomes and caveats: Clinical and demographic metadata were provided uncurated, with the amount varying by source and participant.

CDR1 is given as LGHNA and CDR2 as YSLEER, both from the germline V gene. The junction shows trimming of 3 bases on V and 3 bases on J, and the gene matches do not reach 3 bases of it. The CDR3, from cysteine to phenylalanine, totals 16 residues. Only the CDR3 DNA is retained, 48 bases long and in frame from the first base. Each collaborating institution followed its own protocols to collect whole blood in K2EDTA tubes. For TCRbeta analysis, collaborators shipped samples in one of three forms: frozen whole blood, isolated PBMCs, or DNA extracted from either of those sample types. The immunoSEQ Assay, a bias-controlled multiplex PCR, was used to amplify TCRbeta CDR3 regions from genomic DNA. Processing in the source paper ran as follows. Nucleated cell counts per sample were estimated from amplification of reference gene primers within the assay. To quantify the absolute abundance of each unique TCRbeta CDR3 rearrangement, sequence reads were collapsed and filtered. For each sample, productive Simpson clonality was calculated as the square root of Simpson's diversity index across productive rearrangements. TCRdb carries this immuneACCESS record with in-frame sequences only. Its versions omit some clonotypes, under half of them owing to an unresolved V gene in the studies checked, with the rest unexplained. Clonal size and the V and J genes are those of that table, whereas D and trimming came from the DNA. This sample gives approximately 46,000 clones in total; roughly 82% of them show up just once. Jointly, the top ten make up approximately 7.6% of the sample.

The sequence came from a human donor in a cohort sampled during active COVID-19. Sequences were obtained from peripheral blood. This receptor chain uses TRBV4-3 and TRBJ2-3, with 13 junctional bases fitting TRBD2. Here is the DNA: TGCGCCAGCAGCCAGGCGGGACTAGCGGGGACAGATACGCAGTATTTT. It specifies CASSQAGLAGTDTQYF.